One and the same sample provided the 24 T cell receptor beta chains below, sequenced in a study of T cells in Graves' hyperthyroidism and ophthalmopathy. It was RNA transcripts that yielded the amplified TCR beta CDR3 regions. With the HTBI primer set, the TCR CDR3 went through a first round of RT-PCR. TCRdb reanalysed the multiplex PCR reads using MiXCR and keeps one entry per CDR3 protein. The sample carries 550,000 to 650,000 distinct CDR3 sequences, approximately 15% recorded once. The specimen sequenced was blood. These receptors were taken from a woman aged 30 to 39 with Graves' hyperthyroidism that later progressed to Graves' ophthalmopathy.

A remark on this clonotype: This may be a read error: a much more frequent sequence differs by one nucleotide. The chain couples TRBV4-1 to TRBJ1-1; D gene ambiguous. The CDR3 consists of 13 residues. Germline V lookup: CDR1 MGHRA, CDR2 YSYEKL. In DNA, the CDR3 is TGTGCCAGCAGCCAAGAGGAGAGGACTGAAGCTTCCTTT. It yields the protein CASSQEERTEASF.

At least ten counts were recorded for this clonotype. This rearrangement joins TRBV27 to TRBJ1-6; 8 nucleotides match TRBD1. The CDR3 consists of 15 residues. Germline-derived CDR1 and CDR2 are MNHEY and SMNVEV (reference sequence). Trimming cost V 5 bases and J 14 bases; bases outside gene matches: 14. The CDR3 region has the DNA TGTGCCAGCAGTCCATCGACAGGGGCCCAATTCACCCTCCACTTT. Its translation is CASSPSTGAQFTLHF.

This clonotype has ten or more counts. This chain connects TRBV7-2 to TRBJ2-7; D remains unclear. CDR3 size: 15 residues. Germline V gene lookup returns CDR1 SGHTA and CDR2 FQGNSA. V was cut by 4 bases and J by 2 bases, with 15 bases left in between. This CDR3 is CASSWQGSDAYEQYF. CDR3 nucleotide sequence: TGTGCCAGCAGCTGGCAAGGCTCCGACGCCTACGAGCAGTACTTC.

This clonotype was seen many times. The chain links TRBV4-1 to TRBJ2-1, with TRBD2 identical over 7 bases. J gave up 4 bases and V 4 bases, and 13 bases lay outside the gene matches. The CDR3 contains 17 residues. Germline V gene data show CDR1 as MGHRA and CDR2 as YSYEKL. CDR3 sequence: CASSLLSLPSGYNEQFF. CDR3 nucleotides: TGCGCCAGCAGCCTTCTAAGCCTACCTAGCGGTTACAATGAGCAGTTCTTC.

This clonotype was found a few times. V and J are TRBV14 and TRBJ2-1; 10 bases line up with TRBD1. Germline CDR1 is SGHDN and CDR2 is FVKESK. After removal of 3 bases from V and 7 bases from J, the junction contained 6 bases not matched to a gene. The CDR3 is made up of 15 amino acids. CDR3: CASSQRQGASNEQFF. The CDR3 DNA follows: TGTGCCAGCAGCCAGAGACAGGGGGCGTCAAATGAGCAGTTCTTC.

The chain combines TRBV7-2 with TRBJ2-1; D is unclear. The germline V and J ends were trimmed by 3 bases and 8 bases, with 14 bases remaining between them. The CDR3 has 14 amino acids. Germline V gives CDR1 SGHTA, CDR2 FQGNSA. The CDR3 loop reads CASSLGTRHDEQFF. CDR3 in DNA: TGTGCCAGCAGCTTGGGAACAAGGCACGATGAGCAGTTCTTC.

The CDR3 here is CASSGASGGQGPQHF. Here the CDR3 DNA reads TGTGCCAGCAGCGGGGCATCAGGTGGTCAAGGCCCCCAGCATTTT. The chain uses TRBV7-2 and TRBJ1-5, with a weak D call TRBD1 (5 bases). The germline CDR1 and CDR2 sequences are SGHTA and FQGNSA. The CDR3 contains 15 residues. The V end lost 5 bases, the J end lost 10 bases, and 21 bases lay between the germline ends.

This clonotype was seen ten or more times. CDR3 DNA: TGTGCCAGCAGCTTAACCAGCGGACTATCCACAGATACGCAGTATTTT. Its protein is CASSLTSGLSTDTQYF. V usage is TRBV11-3 and J usage is TRBJ2-3; D may be TRBD2 (6 bases). The CDR3 runs 16 residues. In germline, CDR1 is SGHNT, CDR2 YENEEA. Trimming pared 2 bases from V and 2 bases from J, leaving 14 bases between.

This clonotype was detected a few times. V usage is TRBV6-1 and J usage is TRBJ2-4, with 9 bases fitting TRBD2. The J segment lost 2 bases and the V segment lost 5 bases, leaving 22 bases of the junction unmatched. The CDR3 spans 21 residues. Germline CDR1 reads MNHNS; CDR2 reads SASEGT. CDR3 nucleotides: TGTGCCAGCAGTTCGCTACTTAAGGCGGGAGGGCCTTCCATAACCAAAAACATTCAGTACTTC. Translated, it gives CASSSLLKAGGPSITKNIQYF.

The rearrangement links TRBV12-3 or TRBV12-4 to TRBJ2-3; 7 bases are shared with TRBD1. The CDR3 extends over 12 amino acids. V was clipped by 9 bases and J by 8 bases; unmatched bases: 8. Written as DNA, the CDR3 is TGTGCCAGTCGACAGGGTGTCGGTACGCAGTATTTT. Encoded protein: CASRQGVGTQYF.

This clonotype occurred many times. The rearrangement uses TRBV2 and TRBJ1-5; perhaps TRBD1 as D (6 bases). The CDR3 runs to 15 residues. Germline CDR1 is SNHLY and CDR2 is FYNNEI. Trimming stripped 6 bases from V and 6 bases from J, with 18 bases between. The CDR3 loop reads CASRTTSGAGQPQHF. The CDR3 DNA follows: TGTGCCAGCAGGACTACCTCGGGGGCCGGTCAGCCCCAGCATTTT.

This clonotype was recorded at least ten times. The genes are TRBV11-2 and TRBJ2-5; 8 nucleotides match TRBD1. Trimming at V came to 4 bases and at J to 3 bases, leaving 4 bases not matched to a gene. The germline V gene encodes CDR1 SGHAT and CDR2 FQNNGV. The CDR3 is made up of 14 amino acids. CDR3 sequence: CASSSDRAEETQYF. CDR3 sequence (DNA): TGTGCCAGCAGCTCGGACAGGGCGGAAGAGACCCAGTACTTC.

This clonotype was detected ten times or more. V gene TRBV10-3 combines with J gene TRBJ1-5, with D possibly TRBD1 on 6 matching bases. Trimming took off 0 bases at V and 5 bases at J, with 11 bases between the two ends. This CDR3 contains 15 residues. Per germline, CDR1 ENHRY and CDR2 SYGVKD. CDR3 DNA sequence: TGTGCCATCAGTGAGTCAGCAGGGGTAGATCAGCCCCAGCATTTT. Protein sequence: CAISESAGVDQPQHF.

This clonotype was seen ten or more times. The V and J genes are TRBV7-2 and TRBJ1-2, with a possible D match to TRBD1 (6 bases). V was pared by 5 bases and J by 8 bases, with 15 bases between. Germline CDR1 SGHTA, CDR2 FQGNSA. CDR3 length: 13 amino acids. CDR3 sequence reads: CASSPVDSLGYTF. The CDR3 bases are TGTGCCAGCAGCCCCGTGGACAGTCTCGGCTACACCTTC.

This clonotype was seen ten or more times. The genes are TRBV19 and TRBJ2-2; unclear D gene. This CDR3 comprises 15 residues. Looked up from germline, CDR1 is LNHDA and CDR2 is SQIVND (reference sequence). The germline V and J ends were trimmed by 2 bases and 1 base, with 8 bases remaining between them. The CDR3 sequence: CASSIRHMNTGELFF. CDR3 nucleotide sequence: TGTGCCAGTAGTATACGGCATATGAACACCGGGGAGCTGTTTTTT.

This chain joins TRBV6-1 and TRBJ1-5, with D unclear. The CDR3 has 14 residues. CDR1 and CDR2 from the germline V gene are MNHNS and SASEGT. Trimming removed 10 bases at V and 5 bases at J, with 18 bases between. DNA of the CDR3: TGTGCCACCCAGTACTCAGCGCGCGATCAGCCCCAGCATTTT. Its translation: CATQYSARDQPQHF.

This clonotype was seen a few times. This rearrangement joins TRBV6-1 to TRBJ1-5; no definite D call. Looked up from germline, CDR1 is MNHNS and CDR2 is SASEGT. This CDR3 is 11 amino acids long. The V and J ends lost 6 bases and 6 bases respectively, with 6 bases between them. In DNA form, the CDR3 reads TGTGCCAGCAGGGGTCCTCAGCCCCAGCATTTT. Residues: CASRGPQPQHF.

The genes are TRBV25-1 and TRBJ2-3; 10 nucleotides match TRBD2. CDR3 length: 16 amino acids. Trimming removed 6 bases from V and 2 bases from J; junction bases left unmatched: 8. Per the germline V gene, CDR1 is MGHDK and CDR2 is SYGVNS. The DNA for the CDR3 is TGTGCCAGCAGCTCGGTAGCGGGAGGCCCCACAGATACGCAGTATTTT. Protein: CASSSVAGGPTDTQYF. The full variable domain, rest sourced from reference TRBV25-1 and TRBJ2-3, is EADIYQTPRYLVIGTGKKITLECSQTMGHDKMYWYQQDPGMELHLIHYSYGVNSTEKGDLSSESTVSRIRTEHFPLTLESARPSHTSQYLCASSSVAGGPTDTQYFGPGTRLTVL.

In nucleotides, the CDR3 is TGTGCCAGCAGTAGACGTGGACAGGGGCACGAAAAACTGTTTTTT. Protein product: CASSRRGQGHEKLFF. The chain uses TRBV28 and TRBJ1-4; TRBD1 matches at 9 bases. The germline gives CDR1 MDHEN, CDR2 SYDVKM. V lost 5 bases, J lost 8 bases, and 9 bases stayed unmatched. The CDR3 extends over 15 amino acids.

This clonotype was detected many times. The chain combines TRBV7-8 with TRBJ2-7; 10 bases line up with TRBD2. Germline values: CDR1 SGHVS, CDR2 FQNEAQ. Losses at the gene ends were 6 bases for V and 1 base for J; bases not matched to a gene: 12. The CDR3 consists of 17 residues. CDR3 sequence: CASSLPLLAGESYEQYF. CDR3 nucleotides: TGTGCCAGCAGTCTACCCCTTCTAGCGGGAGAATCCTACGAGCAGTACTTC. Together with reference TRBV7-8 and TRBJ2-7, the CDR3 gives the full variable domain: GAGVSQSPRYKVAKRGQDVALRCDPISGHVSLFWYQQALGQGPEFLTYFQNEAQLDKSGLPSDRFFAERPEGSVSTLKIQRTQQEDSAVYLCASSLPLLAGESYEQYFGPGTRLTVT.

This clonotype was seen only a few times. V gene TRBV6-5 combines with J gene TRBJ1-5; perhaps TRBD1 as D (5 bases). Germline CDR1 and CDR2: MNHEY and SVGAGI. V was pared by 0 bases and J by 3 bases, with 18 bases between. CDR3 length: 18 residues. CDR3 amino acids: CASSYSPPRTSFNQPQHF. The CDR3, as DNA: TGTGCCAGCAGTTACTCCCCTCCTAGGACAAGTTTCAATCAGCCCCAGCATTTT.

This clonotype has more than one count but fewer than ten. The chain employs TRBV29-1 and TRBJ1-1; 8 positions match TRBD1. V dropped 3 bases and J dropped 5; count of bases not matched to a gene: 5. The CDR3 runs 13 residues. CDR1 and CDR2 (germline): SQVTM, ANQGSEA. CDR3 bases: TGCAGCGTTGAGTCAGGACAGGGAACTGAAGCTTTCTTT. Amino acid sequence: CSVESGQGTEAFF. Full variable domain (missing parts from reference TRBV29-1 and TRBJ1-1): SAVISQKPSRDICQRGTSLTIQCQVDSQVTMMFWYRQQPGQSLTLIATANQGSEATYESGFVIDKFPISRPNLTFSTLTVSNMSPEDSSIYLCSVESGQGTEAFFGQGTRLTVV.

This clonotype occurred many times. V is TRBV2 and J is TRBJ2-1; D is undetermined. Germline assignment: CDR1 SNHLY and CDR2 FYNNEI. This CDR3 has 16 residues. Trimming pared 0 bases from V and 1 base from J, leaving 10 bases between. The DNA for the CDR3 is TGTGCCAGCAGTGAAGCAAGGCCCCGATCCTACAATGAGCAGTTCTTC. Its protein product is CASSEARPRSYNEQFF.

Ten or more counts support this clonotype. The V call is TRBV24-1, the J call TRBJ2-2; 8 bases line up with TRBD2. The CDR3 totals 13 residues. The germline V gene has CDR1 KGHDR and CDR2 SFDVKD. Trimming at V came to 8 bases and at J to 4 bases, leaving 2 bases not matched to a gene. CDR3 nucleotide sequence: TGTGCCACCATGCGGGGGGCCACCGGGGAGCTGTTTTTT. Amino acids: CATMRGATGELFF.